This T cell receptor (beta chain) is drawn from a study of CD8+ T cells in alopecia areata (dated by TCRdb to the late 2010s). With regard to the full study: The treated patients took part in an open-label pilot trial in which moderate-to-severe alopecia areata was treated with oral tofacitinib at 5 to 10 mg twice daily. Human TCRbeta sequencing covered scalp tissue and sorted CD4+ and CD8+ peripheral blood T cells from patchy and totalis/universalis alopecia areata patients and healthy controls. Patients received tofacitinib for 6 to 18 months and were then followed off drug for 6 months to check for delayed response and recurrence. The RNA source kit depended on sample type: the PAXgene miRNA kit for fixed scalp, the miRNeasy kit for PBMCs, and the RNeasy kit for mouse skin. Scalp clonality was compared across normal scalp (n=4), patchy alopecia areata scalp (n=8), and alopecia totalis/universalis scalp (n=8). Amplification of TCRbeta CDR3 regions was done by immunoSEQ multiplex PCR using 35 Vbeta forward primers and 13 Jbeta reverse primers. Tofacitinib-treated patients had biopsies at baseline and at 4 and 24 weeks of treatment, with a later scalp biopsy in several patients. In both human patients and the C3H/HeJ mouse model, the study applied high-throughput TCRbeta sequencing to look at T cell clonal expansion in alopecia areata.

Receptor libraries were prepared by the immunoSEQ multiplex PCR assay. RNA was extracted from all samples and reverse transcribed into cDNA, which served as template for TCR sequencing. SuperScript III was used for first-strand cDNA synthesis, primed with a 2:1 mix of oligo-dT and random hexamers. A synthetic immune receptor repertoire was used to assess amplification bias, and residual bias was removed computationally. In the paper's pipeline: After raw reads were preprocessed to remove errors, the CDR3 was defined following IMGT conventions as running from the conserved cysteine to phenylalanine. Clonality was calculated as 1 minus Shannon entropy normalized by log2 of the number of productive unique TCRs. Whether each scalp clone was CD4 or CD8 was inferred by checking scalp TCRbeta sequences against the CD4 and CD8 repertoires from sorted blood. The immuneACCESS repertoire file appears here via TCRdb, limited to in-frame rearrangements. These files lack a portion of the clones; in checked studies, under half of the deficit traces to unresolved V genes, and the cause of the others is not known. The DNA gave D and trimming, while V, J and clone size come from that table. Across this sample there are fewer than 200,000 clones, with just under 60% seen only once. About 15% of the sample is taken by the ten largest.

Taken from the germline V gene, the CDR1 and CDR2 loops are KGHSH and LQKENI. There are 13 amino acids in the CDR3, from cysteine to phenylalanine inclusive. The CDR3 DNA has 39 bases and is translated from base 1. Trimming removed 3 bases from V and 1 base from J, leaving 6 bases between the germline ends. For this clone: Its antigen target is currently unknown. No base quality information exists; no much larger clone differs at one position. Other DNA sequences in this specimen translate into the identical CDR3.

Findings and caveats that apply to the study as a whole: Scalp TCR repertoire analysis is complicated because resident alphabeta T cells in normal human skin are also sequenced, whereas mouse skin is dominated by gammadelta T cells. Compared with normal scalp, lesional scalp had higher clonality and more expanded CD8+ clones, particularly in alopecia totalis/universalis, a pattern that suggests antigenic drive. Shared TCR sequences between patients were less evident than in mice, which may be partly attributable to HLA diversity in the patient population.

In the paper's terms, the time point label means: baseline before oral tofacitinib. From alopecia areata patients, peripheral blood was collected along with lesional scalp punch biopsies. PBMCs were isolated by density centrifugation and stained for CD3, CD4 and CD8, and CD4+ and CD8+ T cells were sorted on a FACSAria. Source: CD4+ T cells sorted from blood, taken at week 0. The rearrangement joined TRBV18 to TRBJ1-1; the D gene cannot be named for sure. The TCR sequence derives from a human donor with alopecia areata. In nucleotides, the sequence is TGTGCCAGCTCACCTCAGAAGAACACTGAAGCTTTCTTT. Translated, it reads CASSPQKNTEAFF. Extended through the reference TRBV18 and TRBJ1-1 proteins, this CDR3 yields the full variable domain: NAGVMQNPRHLVRRRGQEARLRCSPMKGHSHVYWYRQLPEEGLKFMVYLQKENIIDESGMPKERFSAEFPKEGPSILRIQQVVRGDSAAYFCASSPQKNTEAFFGQGTRLTVV.